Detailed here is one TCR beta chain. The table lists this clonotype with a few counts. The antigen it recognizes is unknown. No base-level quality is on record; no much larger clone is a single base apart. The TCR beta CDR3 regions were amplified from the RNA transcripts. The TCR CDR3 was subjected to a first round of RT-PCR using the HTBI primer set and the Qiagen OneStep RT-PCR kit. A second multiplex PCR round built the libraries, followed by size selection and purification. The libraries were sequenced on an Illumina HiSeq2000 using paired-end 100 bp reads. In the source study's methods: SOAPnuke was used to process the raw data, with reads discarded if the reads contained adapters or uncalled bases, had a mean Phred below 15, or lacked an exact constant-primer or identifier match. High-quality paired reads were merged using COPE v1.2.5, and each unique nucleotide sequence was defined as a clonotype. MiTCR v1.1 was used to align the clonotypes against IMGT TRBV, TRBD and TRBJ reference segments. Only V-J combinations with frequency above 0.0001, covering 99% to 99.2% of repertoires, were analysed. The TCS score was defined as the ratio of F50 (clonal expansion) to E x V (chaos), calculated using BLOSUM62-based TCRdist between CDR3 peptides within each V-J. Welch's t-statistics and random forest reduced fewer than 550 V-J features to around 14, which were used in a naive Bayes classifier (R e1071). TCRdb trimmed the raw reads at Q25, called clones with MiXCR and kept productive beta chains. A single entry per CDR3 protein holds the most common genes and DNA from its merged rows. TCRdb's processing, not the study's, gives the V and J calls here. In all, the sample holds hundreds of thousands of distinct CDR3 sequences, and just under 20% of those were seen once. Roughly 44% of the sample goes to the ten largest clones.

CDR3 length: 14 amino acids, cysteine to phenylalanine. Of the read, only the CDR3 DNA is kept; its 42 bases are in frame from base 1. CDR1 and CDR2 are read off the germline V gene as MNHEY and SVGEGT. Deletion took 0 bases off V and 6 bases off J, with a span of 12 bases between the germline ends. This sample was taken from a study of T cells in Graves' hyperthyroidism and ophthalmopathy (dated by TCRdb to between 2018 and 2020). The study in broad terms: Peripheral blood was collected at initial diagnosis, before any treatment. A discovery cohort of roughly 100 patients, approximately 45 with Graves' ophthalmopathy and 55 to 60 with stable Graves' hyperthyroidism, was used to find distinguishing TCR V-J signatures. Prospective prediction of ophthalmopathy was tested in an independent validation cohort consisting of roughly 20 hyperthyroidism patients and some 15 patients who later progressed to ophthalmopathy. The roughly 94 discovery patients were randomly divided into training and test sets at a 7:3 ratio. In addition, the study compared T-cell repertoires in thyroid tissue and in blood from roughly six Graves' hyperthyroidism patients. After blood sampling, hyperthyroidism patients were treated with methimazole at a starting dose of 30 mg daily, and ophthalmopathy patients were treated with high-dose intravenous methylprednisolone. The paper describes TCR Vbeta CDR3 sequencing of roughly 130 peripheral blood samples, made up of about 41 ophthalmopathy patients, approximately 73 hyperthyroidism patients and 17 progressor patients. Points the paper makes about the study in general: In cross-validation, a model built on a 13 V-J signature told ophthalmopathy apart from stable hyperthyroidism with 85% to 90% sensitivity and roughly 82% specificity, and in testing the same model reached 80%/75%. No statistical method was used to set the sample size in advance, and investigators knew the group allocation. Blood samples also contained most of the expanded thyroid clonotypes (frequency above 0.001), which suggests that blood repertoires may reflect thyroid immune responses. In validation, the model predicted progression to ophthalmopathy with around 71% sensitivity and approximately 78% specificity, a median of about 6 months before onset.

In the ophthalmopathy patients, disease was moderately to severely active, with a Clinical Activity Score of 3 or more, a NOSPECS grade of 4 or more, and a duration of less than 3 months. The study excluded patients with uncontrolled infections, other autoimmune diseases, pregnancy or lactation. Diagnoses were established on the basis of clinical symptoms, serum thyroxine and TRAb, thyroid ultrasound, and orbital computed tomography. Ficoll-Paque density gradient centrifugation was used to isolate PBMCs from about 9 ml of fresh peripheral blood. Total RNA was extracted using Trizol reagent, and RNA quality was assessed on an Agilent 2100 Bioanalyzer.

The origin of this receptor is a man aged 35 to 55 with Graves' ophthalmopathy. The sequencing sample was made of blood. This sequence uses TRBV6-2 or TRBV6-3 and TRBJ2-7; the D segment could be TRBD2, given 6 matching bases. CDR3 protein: CASSYSIVAVEQYF. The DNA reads TGTGCCAGCAGTTACTCGATTGTAGCGGTCGAGCAGTACTTC.